The rows below give T cell receptor beta chains drawn from one sample of a study of cytomegalovirus exposure and HLA in healthy donors. Sequencing was performed with immunoSEQ multiplex PCR; in TCRdb, only in-frame clones are kept and a portion is missing. The table includes about 140,000 clones, roughly 80% detected once. Sequenced material: PBMCs. These receptors originate from a man between 18 and 29 years old in good health and CMV-seropositive. Each CDR3 is given with its conserved first and last residue. The D gene is left open where the match is weak. Some rows mark clone size as missing; the rest say once, few, many or name a class of expanded clone.

j_gene	abundance	v_gene	d_gene	CDR3nt	CDR3aa
TRBJ2-1	-	TRBV6-5	-	TGTGCCAGCAGTTACGACTATCCTACCTCCTACAATGAGCAGTTCTTC	CASSYDYPTSYNEQFF
TRBJ2-7	-	TRBV2	TRBD1	TGTGCCAGCACCGGACAGGGGTACGAGCAGTACTTC	CASTGQGYEQYF
TRBJ2-7	once	TRBV7-3	TRBD2	TGTGCCAGCAGCTTATCAGCCAGCGGGAGGTACGAGCAGTACTTC	CASSLSASGRYEQYF
TRBJ2-7	-	TRBV27	TRBD1	TGTGCCATAAGGGGACAGAACACCTACGAGCAGTACTTC	CAIRGQNTYEQYF
TRBJ1-2	-	TRBV27	-	TGTGCCAGCAGGTTCGCGACAGAGTACTATGGCTACACCTTC	CASRFATEYYGYTF
TRBJ2-5	-	TRBV4-1	-	TGCGCCAGCAGCCAAGGGGGGAGGCGGGGCCAAGAGACCCAGTACTTC	CASSQGGRRGQETQYF
TRBJ2-3	-	TRBV9	TRBD2	TGTGCCAGCAGCGTAGAGGCTAGCGGGTACGGAGATACGCAGTATTTT	CASSVEASGYGDTQYF
TRBJ1-4	-	TRBV5-1	TRBD1	TGCGCCAGCGGCACGGCGACCGGACAGGGGGGAGAAAAACTGTTTTTT	CASGTATGQGGEKLFF
TRBJ2-1	-	TRBV11-3	TRBD2	TGTGCCAGCAGCCTGACTAGCGGGAGTCCTGAGCAGTTCTTC	CASSLTSGSPEQFF
TRBJ2-7	few	TRBV19	TRBD1	TGTGCCACCCGAAACCGGGACAGGGCCTACGAGCAGTACTTC	CATRNRDRAYEQYF
TRBJ2-7	-	TRBV25-1	TRBD2	TGTGCCAGCAGGGGACTAGCCGGCCACGAGCAGTACTTC	CASRGLAGHEQYF
TRBJ1-1	-	TRBV18	-	TGTGCCAGCCGATTCGCGGGACGGGAAAAGGTCACTGAAGCTTTCTTT	CASRFAGREKVTEAFF
TRBJ2-3	-	TRBV18	-	TGTGCCAGCTCATCGCTTGACAGCGTTAGCACAGATACGCAGTATTTT	CASSSLDSVSTDTQYF
TRBJ1-1	-	TRBV27	-	TGTGCCAGCAGTTTATCGGGCAGGGCGAACACTGAAGCTTTCTTT	CASSLSGRANTEAFF
TRBJ1-1	-	TRBV5-5	-	TGTGCCAGCAGCGTAGCAAGGAACACTGAAGCTTTCTTT	CASSVARNTEAFF
TRBJ2-1	once	TRBV6-5	TRBD2	TGTGCCAGCCGGGGTAGCGGGTACAATGAGCAGTTCTTC	CASRGSGYNEQFF
TRBJ2-1	-	TRBV5-1	TRBD1	TGCGCCAGCAGTCCTATGGGACAGATCTACAATGAGCAGTTCTTC	CASSPMGQIYNEQFF
TRBJ2-3	-	TRBV5-8	TRBD1	TGTGCCAGCAGCTTTGACAGGGCGACAGATACGCAGTATTTT	CASSFDRATDTQYF
TRBJ2-6	-	TRBV4-2	-	TGTGCCAGCAGCCAAGAACAGTGGCAAGGTGGGGCCAACGTCCTGACTTTC	CASSQEQWQGGANVLTF
TRBJ2-7	few	TRBV19	TRBD2	TGTGCCAGTAGTCTTATCCCGGGAGGCCAGCCCTACGAGCAGTACTTC	CASSLIPGGQPYEQYF
TRBJ2-7	few	TRBV6-5	TRBD1	TGTGCCAGCAGTGAGGACAGGGGATCCTACGAGCAGTACTTC	CASSEDRGSYEQYF
TRBJ2-7	-	TRBV5-6	TRBD1	TGTGCCAGCAGTTGGGGCACAGGGGGCTCCTACGAGCAGTACTTC	CASSWGTGGSYEQYF
TRBJ1-2	-	TRBV18	-	TGTGCCAGCTCACCAGGACCGGACAGCCCCGACGGCTACACCTTC	CASSPGPDSPDGYTF
TRBJ2-1	-	TRBV30	TRBD1	TGTGCCGCGGATATAAGACAGGGGAGAGACAATGAGCAGTTCTTC	CAADIRQGRDNEQFF
TRBJ1-1	-	TRBV19	-	TGTGCCAGTAGGACCACGGGTTCCTTGAACACTGAAGCTTTCTTT	CASRTTGSLNTEAFF
TRBJ1-2	-	TRBV27	TRBD1	TGTGCCAGCACCCCAGGGGGTCGGGCGGATAACTATGGCTACACCTTC	CASTPGGRADNYGYTF
TRBJ2-1	-	TRBV19	TRBD1	TGTGCCAGTACCACAGGGGCAACACAATATGAGCAGTTCTTC	CASTTGATQYEQFF
TRBJ2-6	-	TRBV19	-	TGTGCCAGTATCGGGGGTCCCTCTGGGGCCAACGTCCTGACTTTC	CASIGGPSGANVLTF
TRBJ2-7	-	TRBV7-6	TRBD2	TGTGCCAGCAGCTTAGGGGGGGACTACAGCTCCTACGAGCAGTACTTC	CASSLGGDYSSYEQYF
TRBJ1-5	few	TRBV27	TRBD1	TGTGCCAGCAGTGACTACAGGGGAATAGCCCAGCATTTT	CASSDYRGIAQHF
TRBJ1-2	-	TRBV6-1	-	TGTGCCAGCAGTCCCCGGGACACTGGCTACACCTTC	CASSPRDTGYTF
TRBJ2-2	-	TRBV27	TRBD1	TGTGCCAGCAGTTTAAGCAGGGGGCGGCGCACCGGGGAGCTGTTTTTT	CASSLSRGRRTGELFF
TRBJ2-7	few	TRBV29-1	TRBD2	TGCAGCGTTGAGCCGGAGGCCGGGGGGGAGCAGTACTTC	CSVEPEAGGEQYF
TRBJ2-2	-	TRBV30	TRBD2	TGTGCCTGGAGCCGAGGCGGGAGCGCGTTCGGGGAGCTGTTTTTT	CAWSRGGSAFGELFF
TRBJ2-7	-	TRBV4-1	-	TGCGCCAGCAGCCGTCGGCACAGTTCCTACGAGCAGTACTTC	CASSRRHSSYEQYF
TRBJ2-7	-	TRBV28	-	TGTGCCACCAGGGCCGCAGGGAAATACGAGCAGTACTTC	CATRAAGKYEQYF
TRBJ2-1	-	TRBV5-1	-	TGCGCCAGCAGCTTGCTGAGCGAAGCCACAATAGAGCAGTTCTTC	CASSLLSEATIEQFF
TRBJ2-7	-	TRBV27	-	TGTGCCAGCAGTTTACCCGGCGGATACGAGCAGTACTTC	CASSLPGGYEQYF
TRBJ2-7	-	TRBV10-3	-	TGTGCCATCAGTGAGGTACAGACCTACGAGCAGTACTTC	CAISEVQTYEQYF
TRBJ1-5	-	TRBV30	-	TGTGCCTGGAGTCACAAGTTTGATCAGCCCCAGCATTTT	CAWSHKFDQPQHF